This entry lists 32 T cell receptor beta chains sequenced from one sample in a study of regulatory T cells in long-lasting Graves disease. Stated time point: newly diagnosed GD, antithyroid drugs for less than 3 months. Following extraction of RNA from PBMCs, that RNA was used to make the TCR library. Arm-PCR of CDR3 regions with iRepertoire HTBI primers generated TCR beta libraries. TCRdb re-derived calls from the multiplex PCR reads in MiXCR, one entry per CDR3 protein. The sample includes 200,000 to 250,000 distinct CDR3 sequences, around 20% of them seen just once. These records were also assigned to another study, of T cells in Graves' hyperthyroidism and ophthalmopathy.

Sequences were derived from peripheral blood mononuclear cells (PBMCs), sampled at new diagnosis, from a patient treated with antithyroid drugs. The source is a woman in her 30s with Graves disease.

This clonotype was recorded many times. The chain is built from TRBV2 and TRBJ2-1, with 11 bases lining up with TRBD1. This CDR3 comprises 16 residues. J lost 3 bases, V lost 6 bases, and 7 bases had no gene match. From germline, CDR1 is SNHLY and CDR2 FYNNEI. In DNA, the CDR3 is TGTGCCAGCAGCACACGGACAGGGGGCGGCTACAATGAGCAGTTCTTC. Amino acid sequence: CASSTRTGGGYNEQFF. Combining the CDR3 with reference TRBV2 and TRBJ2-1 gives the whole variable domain EPEVTQTPSHQVTQMGQEVILRCVPISNHLYFYWYRQILGQKVEFLVSFYNNEISEKSEIFDDQFSVERPDGSNFTLKIRSTKLEDSAMYFCASSTRTGGGYNEQFFGPGTRLTVL.

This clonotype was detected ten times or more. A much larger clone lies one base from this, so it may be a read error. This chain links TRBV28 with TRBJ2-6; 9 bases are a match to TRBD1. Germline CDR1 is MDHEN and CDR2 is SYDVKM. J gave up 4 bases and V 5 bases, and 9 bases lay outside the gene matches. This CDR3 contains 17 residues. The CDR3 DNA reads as TGTGCCAGCAGTAATGGACAGGGGCTCTCCGGGGCCAACGTCCTGACTTTC. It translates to CASSNGQGLSGANVLTF.

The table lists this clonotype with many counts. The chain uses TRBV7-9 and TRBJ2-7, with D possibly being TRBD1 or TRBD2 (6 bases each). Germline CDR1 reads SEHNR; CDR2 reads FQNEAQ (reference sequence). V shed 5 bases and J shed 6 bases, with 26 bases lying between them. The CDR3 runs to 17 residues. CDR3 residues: CASSGVLGLGEGGEQYF. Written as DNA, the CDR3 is TGTGCCAGCAGCGGGGTCTTGGGTCTTGGAGAGGGGGGCGAGCAGTACTTC. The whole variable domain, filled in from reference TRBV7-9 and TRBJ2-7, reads DTGVSQNPRHKITKRGQNVTFRCDPISEHNRLYWYRQTLGQGPEFLTYFQNEAQLEKSRLLSDRFSAERPKGSFSTLEIQRTEQGDSAMYLCASSGVLGLGEGGEQYFGPGTRLTVT.

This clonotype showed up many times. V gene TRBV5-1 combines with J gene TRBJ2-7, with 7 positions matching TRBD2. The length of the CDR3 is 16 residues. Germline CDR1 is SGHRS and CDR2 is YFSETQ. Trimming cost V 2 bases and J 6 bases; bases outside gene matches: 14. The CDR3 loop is CASSLGLTGGSFEQYF. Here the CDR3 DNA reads TGCGCCAGCAGCTTAGGTTTAACGGGAGGTAGTTTCGAGCAGTACTTC. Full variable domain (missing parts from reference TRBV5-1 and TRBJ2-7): KAGVTQTPRYLIKTRGQQVTLSCSPISGHRSVSWYQQTPGQGLQFLFEYFSETQRNKGNFPGRFSGRQFSNSRSEMNVSTLELGDSALYLCASSLGLTGGSFEQYFGPGTRLTVT.

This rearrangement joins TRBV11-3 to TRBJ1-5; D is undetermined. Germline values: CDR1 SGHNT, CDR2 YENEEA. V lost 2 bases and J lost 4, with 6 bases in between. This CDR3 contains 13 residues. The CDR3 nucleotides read TGTGCCAGCAGCTTAAGGAAAAATCAGCCCCAGCATTTT. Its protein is CASSLRKNQPQHF.

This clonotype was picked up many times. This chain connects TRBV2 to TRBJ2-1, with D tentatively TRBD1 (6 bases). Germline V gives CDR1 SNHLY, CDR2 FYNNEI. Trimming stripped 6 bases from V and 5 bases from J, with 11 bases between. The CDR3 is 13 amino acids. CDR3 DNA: TGTGCCAGCAGAGCCGCAGGGGACAATGAGCAGTTCTTC. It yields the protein CASRAAGDNEQFF.

The CDR3 coding sequence is TGTGCCAGTAGTATAAGTAAGTCGGATACGCAGTATTTT. It encodes CASSISKSDTQYF. This chain links TRBV19 with TRBJ2-3; D call uncertain. Germline V CDR1 and CDR2: LNHDA, SQIVND (reference sequence). The CDR3 loop spans 13 amino acids. Trimming took off 2 bases at V and 6 bases at J, with 9 bases between the two ends.

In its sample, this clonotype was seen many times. CDR3 DNA: TGTGCCAGCAGCCAAGAGTTGGAGGGAGCCGGCAATGAGCAGTTCTTC. Protein product: CASSQELEGAGNEQFF. V usage is TRBV3-1 and J usage is TRBJ2-1, with a possible D match to TRBD2 (6 bases). The ends were cut back, 0 bases at V and 6 bases at J, with 15 bases in the middle. The CDR3 is 16 residues long. Germline V gene sequence: CDR1 LGHDT, CDR2 YNNKEL (reference sequence).

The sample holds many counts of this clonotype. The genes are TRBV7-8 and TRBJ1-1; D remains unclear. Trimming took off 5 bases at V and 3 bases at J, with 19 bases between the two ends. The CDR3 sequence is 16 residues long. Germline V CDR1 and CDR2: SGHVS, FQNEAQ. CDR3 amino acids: CASSPPAGAGHTEAFF. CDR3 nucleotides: TGTGCCAGCAGCCCACCTGCGGGCGCAGGCCACACTGAAGCTTTCTTT. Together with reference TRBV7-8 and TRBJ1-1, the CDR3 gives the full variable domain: GAGVSQSPRYKVAKRGQDVALRCDPISGHVSLFWYQQALGQGPEFLTYFQNEAQLDKSGLPSDRFFAERPEGSVSTLKIQRTQQEDSAVYLCASSPPAGAGHTEAFFGQGTRLTVV.

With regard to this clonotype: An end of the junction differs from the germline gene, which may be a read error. The CDR3 sequence is CASTLGSTMGGYEQYF. CDR3 DNA sequence: TGCGCCAGCACCTTGGGCTCCACCATGGGTGGCTACGAGCAGTACTTC. The rearrangement links TRBV5-1 to TRBJ2-7; D unclear. Germline V gene sequence: CDR1 SGHRS, CDR2 YFSETQ. This CDR3 spans 16 amino acids.

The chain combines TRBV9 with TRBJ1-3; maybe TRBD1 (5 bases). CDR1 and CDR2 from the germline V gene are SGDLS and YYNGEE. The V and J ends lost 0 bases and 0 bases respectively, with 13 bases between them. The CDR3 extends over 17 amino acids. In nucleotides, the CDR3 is TGTGCCAGCAGCGTAGCGACAGCCCTCAGCTCTGGAAACACCATATATTTT. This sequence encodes CASSVATALSSGNTIYF.

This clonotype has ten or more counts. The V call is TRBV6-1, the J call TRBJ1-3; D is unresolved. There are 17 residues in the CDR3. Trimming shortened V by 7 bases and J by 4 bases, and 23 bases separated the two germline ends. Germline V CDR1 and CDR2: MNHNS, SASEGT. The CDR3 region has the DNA TGTGCCAGCATCGACCTCGCCCCGGACTTGGGGGGAAACACCATATATTTT. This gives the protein CASIDLAPDLGGNTIYF.

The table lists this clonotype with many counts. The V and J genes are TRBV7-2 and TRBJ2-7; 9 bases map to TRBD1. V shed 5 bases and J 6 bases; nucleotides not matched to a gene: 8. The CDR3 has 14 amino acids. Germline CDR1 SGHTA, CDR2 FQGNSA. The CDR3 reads CASSPRDRVAEQYF. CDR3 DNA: TGTGCCAGCAGCCCAAGGGACAGGGTAGCCGAGCAGTACTTC.

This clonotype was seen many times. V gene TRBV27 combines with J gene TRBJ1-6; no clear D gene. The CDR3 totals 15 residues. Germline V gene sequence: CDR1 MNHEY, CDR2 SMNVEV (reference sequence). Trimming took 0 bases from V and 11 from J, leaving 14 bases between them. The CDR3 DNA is TGTGCCAGCAGTTTATCGAGTCCGGCTGTGGCACCCCTCCACTTT. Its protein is CASSLSSPAVAPLHF.

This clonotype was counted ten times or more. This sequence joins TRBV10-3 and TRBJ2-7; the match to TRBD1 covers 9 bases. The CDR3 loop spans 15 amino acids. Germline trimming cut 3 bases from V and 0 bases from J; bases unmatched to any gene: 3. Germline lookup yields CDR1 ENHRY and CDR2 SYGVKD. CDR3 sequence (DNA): TGTGCCATCAGTGACCGGGACAGGGTCTCCTACGAGCAGTACTTC. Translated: CAISDRDRVSYEQYF.

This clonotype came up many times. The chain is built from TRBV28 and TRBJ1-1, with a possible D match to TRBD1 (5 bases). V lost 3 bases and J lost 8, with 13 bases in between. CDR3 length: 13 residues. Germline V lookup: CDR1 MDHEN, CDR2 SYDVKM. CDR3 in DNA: TGTGCCAGCAGTTTCGCAGGGCGTTCCGAAGCTTTCTTT. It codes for CASSFAGRSEAFF.

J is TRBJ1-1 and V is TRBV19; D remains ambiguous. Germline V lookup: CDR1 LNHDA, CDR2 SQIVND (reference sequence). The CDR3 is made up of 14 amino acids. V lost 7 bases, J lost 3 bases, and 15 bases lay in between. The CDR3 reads CASTPFVTDTEAFF. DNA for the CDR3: TGTGCCAGTACCCCCTTCGTTACGGACACTGAAGCTTTCTTT.

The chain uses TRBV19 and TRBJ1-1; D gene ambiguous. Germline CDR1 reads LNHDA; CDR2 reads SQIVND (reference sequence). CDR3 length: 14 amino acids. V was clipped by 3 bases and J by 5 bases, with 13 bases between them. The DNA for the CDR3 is TGTGCCAGTAGTATTCGGAGAGGCGGGACTGAAGCTTTCTTT. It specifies CASSIRRGGTEAFF.

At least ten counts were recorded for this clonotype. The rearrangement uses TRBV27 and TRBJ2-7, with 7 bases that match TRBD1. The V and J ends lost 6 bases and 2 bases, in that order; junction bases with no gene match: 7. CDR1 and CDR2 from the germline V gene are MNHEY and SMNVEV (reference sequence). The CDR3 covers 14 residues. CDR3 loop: CASRQRGRTYEQYF. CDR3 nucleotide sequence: TGTGCCAGCAGGCAAAGGGGGCGAACCTACGAGCAGTACTTC.

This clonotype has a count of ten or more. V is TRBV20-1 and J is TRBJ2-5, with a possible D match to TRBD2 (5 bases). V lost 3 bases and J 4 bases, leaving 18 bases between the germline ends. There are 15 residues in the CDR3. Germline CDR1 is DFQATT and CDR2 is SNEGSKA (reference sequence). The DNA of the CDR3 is TGCAGTGCTAGGGCTTCGGGGTTTCGGCGAGAGACCCAGTACTTC. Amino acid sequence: CSARASGFRRETQYF.

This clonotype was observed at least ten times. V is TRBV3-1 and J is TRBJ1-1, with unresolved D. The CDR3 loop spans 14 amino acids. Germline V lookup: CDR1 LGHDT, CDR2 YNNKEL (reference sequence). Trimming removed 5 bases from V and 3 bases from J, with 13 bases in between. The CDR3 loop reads CASSNPSGDTEAFF. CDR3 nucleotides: TGTGCCAGCAGCAATCCTTCGGGTGACACTGAAGCTTTCTTT.

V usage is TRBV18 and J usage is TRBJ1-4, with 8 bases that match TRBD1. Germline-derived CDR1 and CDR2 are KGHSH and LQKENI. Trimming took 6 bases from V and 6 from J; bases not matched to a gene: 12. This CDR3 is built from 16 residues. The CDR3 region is CASSPRPDRADEKLFF. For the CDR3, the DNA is TGTGCCAGCTCGCCGCGGCCGGACAGGGCGGATGAAAAACTGTTTTTT. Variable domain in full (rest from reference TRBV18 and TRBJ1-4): NAGVMQNPRHLVRRRGQEARLRCSPMKGHSHVYWYRQLPEEGLKFMVYLQKENIIDESGMPKERFSAEFPKEGPSILRIQQVVRGDSAAYFCASSPRPDRADEKLFFGSGTQLSVL.

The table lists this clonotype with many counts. Written as DNA, the CDR3 is TGTGCCAGCAGCGATGACAGGAGCTCCTATAATTCACCCCTCCACTTT. It specifies CASSDDRSSYNSPLHF. V usage is TRBV7-8 and J usage is TRBJ1-6, with a weak D call TRBD1 (6 bases). The CDR3 extends over 16 amino acids. Germline CDR1 SGHVS, CDR2 FQNEAQ. V lost 5 bases, J lost 0 bases, and 11 bases lay in between.

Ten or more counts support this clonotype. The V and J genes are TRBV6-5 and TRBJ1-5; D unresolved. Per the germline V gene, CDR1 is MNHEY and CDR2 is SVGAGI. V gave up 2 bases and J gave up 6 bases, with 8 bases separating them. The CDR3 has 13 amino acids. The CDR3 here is CASSYREGQPQHF. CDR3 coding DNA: TGTGCCAGCAGTTACAGGGAGGGTCAGCCCCAGCATTTT.

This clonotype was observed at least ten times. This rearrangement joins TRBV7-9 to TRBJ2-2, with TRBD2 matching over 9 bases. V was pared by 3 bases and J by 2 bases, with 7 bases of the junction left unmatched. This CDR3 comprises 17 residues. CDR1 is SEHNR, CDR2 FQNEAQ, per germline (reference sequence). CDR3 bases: TGTGCCAGCAGCTTGTCTCTAGCGGGACTAAACACCGGGGAGCTGTTTTTT. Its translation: CASSLSLAGLNTGELFF.

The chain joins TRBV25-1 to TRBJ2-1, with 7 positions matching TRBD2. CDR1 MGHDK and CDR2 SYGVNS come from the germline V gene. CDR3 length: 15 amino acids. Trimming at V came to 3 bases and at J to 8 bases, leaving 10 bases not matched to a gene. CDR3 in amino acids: CASSDLAGASYEQFF. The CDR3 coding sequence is TGTGCCAGCAGTGATTTGGCGGGAGCTAGCTATGAGCAGTTCTTC. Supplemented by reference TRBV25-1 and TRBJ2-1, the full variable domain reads EADIYQTPRYLVIGTGKKITLECSQTMGHDKMYWYQQDPGMELHLIHYSYGVNSTEKGDLSSESTVSRIRTEHFPLTLESARPSHTSQYLCASSDLAGASYEQFFGPGTRLTVL.

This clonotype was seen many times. The CDR3 nucleotides are TGTGCCAGCTCACCACTCAGGGAGAACACTGAAGCTTTCTTT. It is translated as CASSPLRENTEAFF. J is TRBJ1-1 and V is TRBV18; tentative D call: TRBD1 (5 bases). V shed 1 base and J shed 1 base, with 7 bases lying between them. CDR3 length: 14 amino acids. In germline, CDR1 is KGHSH, CDR2 LQKENI.

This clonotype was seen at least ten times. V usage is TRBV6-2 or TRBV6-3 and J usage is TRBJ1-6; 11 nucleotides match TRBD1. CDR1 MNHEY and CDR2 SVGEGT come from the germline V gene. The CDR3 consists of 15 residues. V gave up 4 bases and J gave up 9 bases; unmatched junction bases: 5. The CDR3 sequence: CASSLGTGGGSPLHF. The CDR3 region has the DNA TGTGCCAGCAGTTTGGGGACAGGGGGGGGTTCACCCCTCCACTTT.

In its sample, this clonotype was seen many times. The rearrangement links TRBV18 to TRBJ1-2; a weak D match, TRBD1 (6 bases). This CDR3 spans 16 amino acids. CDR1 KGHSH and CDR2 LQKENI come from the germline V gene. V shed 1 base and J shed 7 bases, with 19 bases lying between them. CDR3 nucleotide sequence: TGTGCCAGCTCACCACTTGCCCCAGGGGATACGGGTGGCTACACCTTC. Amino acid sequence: CASSPLAPGDTGGYTF.

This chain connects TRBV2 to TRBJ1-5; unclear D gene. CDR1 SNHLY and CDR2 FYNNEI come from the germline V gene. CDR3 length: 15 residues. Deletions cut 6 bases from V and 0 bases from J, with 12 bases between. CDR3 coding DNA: TGTGCCAGCAGCCCTGAACGATATAGCAATCAGCCCCAGCATTTT. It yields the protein CASSPERYSNQPQHF.

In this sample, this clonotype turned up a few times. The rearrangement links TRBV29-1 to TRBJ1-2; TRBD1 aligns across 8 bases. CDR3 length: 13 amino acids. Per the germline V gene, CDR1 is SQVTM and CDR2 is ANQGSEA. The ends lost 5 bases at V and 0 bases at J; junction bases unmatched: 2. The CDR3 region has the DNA TGCAGCGTTTCAGGGGGCCCTAACTATGGCTACACCTTC. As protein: CSVSGGPNYGYTF.

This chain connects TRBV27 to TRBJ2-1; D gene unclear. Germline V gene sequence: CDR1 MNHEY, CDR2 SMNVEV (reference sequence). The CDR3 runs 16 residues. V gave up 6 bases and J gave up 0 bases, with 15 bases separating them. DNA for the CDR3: TGTGCCAGCAGCCGACCTCCATCCTACTCCTACAATGAGCAGTTCTTC. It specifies CASSRPPSYSYNEQFF.